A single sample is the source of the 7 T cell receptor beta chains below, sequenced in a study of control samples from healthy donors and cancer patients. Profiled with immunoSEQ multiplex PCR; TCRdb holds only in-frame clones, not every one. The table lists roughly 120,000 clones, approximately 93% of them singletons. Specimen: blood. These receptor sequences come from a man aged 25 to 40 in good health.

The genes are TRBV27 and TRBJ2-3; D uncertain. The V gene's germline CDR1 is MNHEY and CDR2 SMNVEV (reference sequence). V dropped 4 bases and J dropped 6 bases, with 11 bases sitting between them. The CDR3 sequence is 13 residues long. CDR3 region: CASSYRTRDTQYF. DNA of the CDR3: TGTGCCAGCAGTTACCGAACTCGGGATACGCAGTATTTT.

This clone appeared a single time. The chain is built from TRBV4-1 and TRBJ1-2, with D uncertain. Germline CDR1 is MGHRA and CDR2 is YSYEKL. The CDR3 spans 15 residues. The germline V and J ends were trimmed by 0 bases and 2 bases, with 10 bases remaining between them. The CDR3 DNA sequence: TGCGCCAGCAGCCAAGATGAGGGTGACAACTATGGCTACACCTTC. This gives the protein CASSQDEGDNYGYTF.

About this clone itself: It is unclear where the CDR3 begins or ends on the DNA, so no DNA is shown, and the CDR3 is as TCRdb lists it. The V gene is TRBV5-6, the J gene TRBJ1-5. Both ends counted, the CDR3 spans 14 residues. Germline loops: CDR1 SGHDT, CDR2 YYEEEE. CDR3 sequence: CASSFGSGDQPQHF.

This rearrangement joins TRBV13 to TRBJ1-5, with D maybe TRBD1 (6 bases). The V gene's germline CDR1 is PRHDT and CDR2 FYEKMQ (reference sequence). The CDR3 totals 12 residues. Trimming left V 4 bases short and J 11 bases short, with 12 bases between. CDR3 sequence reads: CASSSPRGAQHF. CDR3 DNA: TGTGCCAGCAGCTCGCCGAGGGGGGCCCAGCATTTT. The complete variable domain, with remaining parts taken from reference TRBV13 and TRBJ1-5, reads AAGVIQSPRHLIKEKRETATLKCYPIPRHDTVYWYQQGPGQDPQFLISFYEKMQSDKGSIPDRFSAQQFSDYHSELNMSSLELGDSALYFCASSSPRGAQHFGDGTRLSIL.

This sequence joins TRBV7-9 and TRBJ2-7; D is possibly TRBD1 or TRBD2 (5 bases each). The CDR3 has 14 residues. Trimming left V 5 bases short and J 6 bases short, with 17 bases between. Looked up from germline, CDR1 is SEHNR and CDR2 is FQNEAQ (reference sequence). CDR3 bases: TGTGCCAGCAGCCCAGTTATTTGGGGGTCCGAGCAGTACGTC. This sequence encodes CASSPVIWGSEQYV.

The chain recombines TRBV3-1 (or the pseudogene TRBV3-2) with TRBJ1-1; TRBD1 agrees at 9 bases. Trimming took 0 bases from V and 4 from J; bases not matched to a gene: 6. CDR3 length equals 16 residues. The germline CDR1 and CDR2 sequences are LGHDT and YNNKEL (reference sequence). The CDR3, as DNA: TGTGCCAGCAGCCAAGAATGGACAGGGGTGGGCACTGAAGCTTTCTTT. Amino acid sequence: CASSQEWTGVGTEAFF.

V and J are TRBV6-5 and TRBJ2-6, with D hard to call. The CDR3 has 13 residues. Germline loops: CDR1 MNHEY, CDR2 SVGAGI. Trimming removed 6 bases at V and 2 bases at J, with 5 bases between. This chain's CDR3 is CASRVPGANVLTF. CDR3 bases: TGTGCCAGCAGAGTCCCTGGGGCCAACGTCCTGACTTTC.